These T cell receptor beta chains were read from a single sample in a study of T-cell reconstitution after alpha-beta-depleted transplantation in children. A single record per CDR3 protein comes from TCRdb applying MiXCR to the PCR reads. This sample yields 360,000 or so distinct CDR3 sequences, of which roughly 20% are seen a single time; 3.5% to 4% belongs to the top ten. The sequenced sample was PBMCs from the stem cell graft donor, obtained from the stem cell graft. Source of these receptors: a human donor who donated a stem cell graft to a child with acute myeloid leukemia. The CDR3 runs from the conserved cysteine through the conserved F or W. D genes are given only for firm matches.

CDR3aa: CATASSSGNTIYF
v_gene: TRBV12-3/TRBV12-4
j_gene: TRBJ1-3
d_gene: -

CDR3aa: CSAWDRGFEQYF
v_gene: TRBV20-1
j_gene: TRBJ2-7
d_gene: TRBD1

CDR3aa: CASSFGSAYGYTF
v_gene: TRBV5-1
j_gene: TRBJ1-2
d_gene: -

CDR3aa: CASSFRSPSYEQYF
v_gene: TRBV7-2
j_gene: TRBJ2-7
d_gene: -

CDR3aa: CASSEPGTELYNEQFF
v_gene: TRBV25-1
j_gene: TRBJ2-1
d_gene: TRBD1

CDR3aa: CASSLFYGYTF
v_gene: TRBV12-3/TRBV12-4
j_gene: TRBJ1-2
d_gene: -

CDR3aa: CASRADRGSNQPQHF
v_gene: TRBV12-3/TRBV12-4
j_gene: TRBJ1-5
d_gene: TRBD1

CDR3aa: CSARAMGGLGNTIYF
v_gene: TRBV20-1
j_gene: TRBJ1-3
d_gene: -

CDR3aa: CASSLYRGTGELFF
v_gene: TRBV27
j_gene: TRBJ2-2
d_gene: TRBD1

CDR3aa: CASNQGLPGQPQHF
v_gene: TRBV12-3/TRBV12-4
j_gene: TRBJ1-5
d_gene: -

CDR3aa: CASSPVGVSNSYEQYF
v_gene: TRBV6-1
j_gene: TRBJ2-7
d_gene: -

CDR3aa: CSVDTGSYTF
v_gene: TRBV29-1
j_gene: TRBJ1-2
d_gene: -

CDR3aa: CASSQGTSNTGELFF
v_gene: TRBV4-2
j_gene: TRBJ2-2
d_gene: -

CDR3aa: CASSLIAGEQFF
v_gene: TRBV7-3
j_gene: TRBJ2-1
d_gene: TRBD2

CDR3aa: CASSPLGLISGNTIYF
v_gene: TRBV12-3/TRBV12-4
j_gene: TRBJ1-3
d_gene: -

CDR3aa: CASSWTVNSNQPQHF
v_gene: TRBV12-3/TRBV12-4
j_gene: TRBJ1-5
d_gene: -

CDR3aa: CASSPTRTGSLAKNIQYF
v_gene: TRBV6-1
j_gene: TRBJ2-4
d_gene: TRBD1

CDR3aa: CSVWDTSGETQYF
v_gene: TRBV29-1
j_gene: TRBJ2-5
d_gene: -

CDR3aa: CASSASQGEFYEQYF
v_gene: TRBV9
j_gene: TRBJ2-7
d_gene: TRBD1

CDR3aa: CAISGRNTYNEQFF
v_gene: TRBV10-3
j_gene: TRBJ2-1
d_gene: -

CDR3aa: CSVDRLAGVNEQFF
v_gene: TRBV29-1
j_gene: TRBJ2-1
d_gene: TRBD2

CDR3aa: CASSQDLSRSYEQYF
v_gene: TRBV3-1
j_gene: TRBJ2-7
d_gene: -

CDR3aa: CASTALQGYEQYF
v_gene: TRBV27
j_gene: TRBJ2-7
d_gene: -

CDR3aa: CASSHEAGQGAREQYF
v_gene: TRBV5-5
j_gene: TRBJ2-7
d_gene: TRBD1

CDR3aa: CASSSKGQLNQPQHF
v_gene: TRBV5-6
j_gene: TRBJ1-5
d_gene: TRBD1

CDR3aa: CASSPGDNTGELFF
v_gene: TRBV6-1
j_gene: TRBJ2-2
d_gene: -

CDR3aa: CSAAPSTLGELFF
v_gene: TRBV20-1
j_gene: TRBJ2-2
d_gene: -

CDR3aa: CASRGRRDQETQYF
v_gene: TRBV12-3/TRBV12-4
j_gene: TRBJ2-5
d_gene: -

CDR3aa: CTLRGGSPSDTQYF
v_gene: TRBV29-1
j_gene: TRBJ2-3
d_gene: -

CDR3aa: CSARGINNEQFF
v_gene: TRBV20-1
j_gene: TRBJ2-1
d_gene: -

CDR3aa: CASSFSSSYNEQFF
v_gene: TRBV5-5
j_gene: TRBJ2-1
d_gene: -

CDR3aa: CASSLGGQANEKLFF
v_gene: TRBV5-1
j_gene: TRBJ1-4
d_gene: TRBD1

CDR3aa: CASSPFAVPDSKNIQYF
v_gene: TRBV3-1
j_gene: TRBJ2-4
d_gene: -

CDR3aa: CASSLGLRGKGYEQYF
v_gene: TRBV7-9
j_gene: TRBJ2-7
d_gene: -

CDR3aa: CSARDGLADNEQFF
v_gene: TRBV20-1
j_gene: TRBJ2-1
d_gene: TRBD2

CDR3aa: CASSFGQWGDEQYF
v_gene: TRBV28
j_gene: TRBJ2-7
d_gene: -

CDR3aa: CSVKGTQIYEQYF
v_gene: TRBV29-1
j_gene: TRBJ2-7
d_gene: -

CDR3aa: CSAPRAGEGSDTQYF
v_gene: TRBV20-1
j_gene: TRBJ2-3
d_gene: TRBD2

CDR3aa: CASSYLRGGGGYNEQFF
v_gene: TRBV6-5
j_gene: TRBJ2-1
d_gene: -

CDR3aa: CSAMGRGGTDTQYF
v_gene: TRBV20-1
j_gene: TRBJ2-3
d_gene: -

CDR3aa: CASSLIAGGPRNEQFF
v_gene: TRBV27
j_gene: TRBJ2-1
d_gene: TRBD2

CDR3aa: CAISEGGMTDTQYF
v_gene: TRBV10-3
j_gene: TRBJ2-3
d_gene: -

CDR3aa: CSVPWGLAGGITDTQYF
v_gene: TRBV20-1
j_gene: TRBJ2-3
d_gene: TRBD2

CDR3aa: CSALSYPEQFF
v_gene: TRBV20-1
j_gene: TRBJ2-1
d_gene: -

CDR3aa: CASSSLQHYEQYF
v_gene: TRBV12-3/TRBV12-4
j_gene: TRBJ2-7
d_gene: -

CDR3aa: CASSARTSGRGNEQFF
v_gene: TRBV19
j_gene: TRBJ2-1
d_gene: TRBD2

CDR3aa: CASRTGQGDNEQFF
v_gene: TRBV6-2/TRBV6-3
j_gene: TRBJ2-1
d_gene: TRBD1

CDR3aa: CASSPHGGNQPQHF
v_gene: TRBV9
j_gene: TRBJ1-5
d_gene: -

CDR3aa: CASSSRSQRGETQYF
v_gene: TRBV5-1
j_gene: TRBJ2-5
d_gene: -

CDR3aa: CATSRDLGNYEQYF
v_gene: TRBV15
j_gene: TRBJ2-7
d_gene: -

CDR3aa: CAISAVAGVDEQFF
v_gene: TRBV10-3
j_gene: TRBJ2-1
d_gene: TRBD2

CDR3aa: CSVDIGSYEQYF
v_gene: TRBV29-1
j_gene: TRBJ2-7
d_gene: -

CDR3aa: CASSSILSGANVLTF
v_gene: TRBV6-5
j_gene: TRBJ2-6
d_gene: -

CDR3aa: CASSAGTELWNEQFF
v_gene: TRBV5-6
j_gene: TRBJ2-1
d_gene: TRBD1

CDR3aa: CASSLVDTEAFF
v_gene: TRBV12-3/TRBV12-4
j_gene: TRBJ1-1
d_gene: -